This paragraph reports one TCR beta chain. The sample is drawn from a study of blood T cell repertoires in COVID-19. Study-wide background: Samples representing acute and convalescent COVID-19 were sourced from the United States, Italy and Spain. PBMCs, B-cell-depleted T cells, or T cells provided the cDNA or gDNA that made up the material.

The length of the CDR3 is 15 residues. After removal of 0 bases from V and 4 bases from J, the junction contained 4 bases not matched to a gene. Germline V gene data show CDR1 as LNHDA and CDR2 as SQIVND (reference sequence). In the source study's methods: The authors estimated nucleated cell counts from reference gene primer amplification. The data were produced by immunoSEQ multiplex PCR, yet TCRdb's version contains in-frame clones alone and is incomplete. V, J and clone size reflect that table, while D and trimming were determined from the DNA. The data hold about 200,000 clones, with around 80% observed a single time.

The chain carries TRBV19 and TRBJ2-5; 8 positions agree with TRBD1. This sequence was found in a woman in her 70s with acute or convalescent COVID-19. The sequenced sample consisted of peripheral blood. This CDR3 reads CASSIDRTGRETQYF. The CDR3 region has the DNA TGTGCCAGTAGTATAGATAGGACAGGGCGAGAGACCCAGTACTTC.